What follows are 31 T cell receptor beta chains derived from one specimen sequenced in a study of cytomegalovirus exposure and HLA in healthy donors. The PCR employed 60 Vbeta primers together with 13 Jbeta primers. Repertoires were generated with immunoSEQ multiplex PCR, while TCRdb's copy carries only in-frame clones and drops some. Found here are about 45,000 clones, around 56% of them singletons; the top ten hold 5.5% to 7%. Sequenced sample: PBMCs. The origin of the receptors is a man in his 60s in good health and CMV-seronegative.

This chain connects TRBV5-3 to TRBJ1-1; 11 nucleotides agree with TRBD1. TRBV5-3 is an ORF; its function is uncertain. With 6 bases clipped from V and 6 bases from J, the junction kept 13 bases outside the gene matches. The CDR3 totals 16 residues. The CDR3 loop is CARITRTGGLSAEAFF. The CDR3 DNA reads TGTGCCAGAATTACGAGGACAGGGGGCCTCTCAGCTGAAGCTTTCTTT.

This clone was found many times. The chain couples TRBV29-1 to TRBJ1-2; tentatively, D is TRBD1 (5 bases). Trimming took 4 bases from V and 0 from J, leaving 6 bases between them. The CDR3 is made up of 12 amino acids. Germline values: CDR1 SQVTM, CDR2 ANQGSEA. CDR3 in amino acids: CSVGQPNYGYTF. In DNA form, the CDR3 reads TGCAGCGTTGGACAGCCTAACTATGGCTACACCTTC.

V gene TRBV2 combines with J gene TRBJ2-6, with D unclear. Germline V gene data show CDR1 as SNHLY and CDR2 as FYNNEI. This CDR3 region has 14 residues. Trimming removed 7 bases from V and 1 base from J, with 8 bases in between. In DNA, the CDR3 is TGTGCCAGCATGGCTCCTTCTGGGGCCAACGTCCTGACTTTC. This sequence encodes CASMAPSGANVLTF.

The chain couples TRBV6-6 to TRBJ1-2; the match to TRBD1 covers 8 bases. The CDR3 is made up of 15 amino acids. Losses at the gene ends were 6 bases for V and 4 bases for J; bases not matched to a gene: 10. Germline CDR1 reads MNHNY; CDR2 reads SVGAGI (reference sequence). The DNA of the CDR3 is TGTGCCAGCAGCGTTCCGGGACAGGCTCGCTATGGCTACACCTTC. It yields the protein CASSVPGQARYGYTF.

The chain recombines TRBV7-2 with TRBJ2-1, with 12 bases that match TRBD2. J gave up 4 bases and V 4 bases, and 8 bases lay outside the gene matches. The CDR3 has 17 amino acids. Germline V gene sequence: CDR1 SGHTA, CDR2 FQGNSA. In DNA form, the CDR3 reads TGTGCCAGCAGCTCCACGACTAGCGGGGGTTCTTACAATGAGCAGTTCTTC. It is translated as CASSSTTSGGSYNEQFF.

V is TRBV30 and J is TRBJ2-5; D not resolved. Germline V gene sequence: CDR1 GTSNPN, CDR2 SVGIG (reference sequence). The CDR3 consists of 13 residues. With 4 bases removed from V and 5 bases from J, the gap between germline ends came to 14 bases. CDR3 sequence (DNA): TGTGCCTGGAACGGTGCGGCTGGGGAGACCCAGTACTTC. Translating it yields CAWNGAAGETQYF.

The V call is TRBV7-2, the J call TRBJ2-5; the match to TRBD1 covers 10 bases. Unmatched junction bases numbered 9, after V lost 6 bases and J lost 5 bases. CDR3 size: 15 residues. Looked up from germline, CDR1 is SGHTA and CDR2 is FQGNSA. The CDR3 nucleotides read TGTGCCAGCAGTCTAGACAGGGGGCCTTTGGAGACCCAGTACTTC. It specifies CASSLDRGPLETQYF.

The V call is TRBV11-3, the J call TRBJ2-1, with 7 bases lining up with TRBD2. Germline V CDR1 and CDR2: SGHNT, YENEEA. Germline trimming cut 0 bases from V and 8 bases from J; bases unmatched to any gene: 7. This CDR3 has 15 residues. The CDR3 spells CASSLDGRGGYEQFF. Here the CDR3 DNA reads TGTGCCAGCAGCTTAGATGGGCGGGGAGGGTATGAGCAGTTCTTC.

The rearrangement uses TRBV28 and TRBJ1-1; maybe TRBD1 (6 bases). Trimming cost V 9 bases and J 1 base, with 15 bases left between them. Germline V gene lookup returns CDR1 MDHEN and CDR2 SYDVKM. CDR3 length: 14 amino acids. The CDR3 bases are TGTGCCAGTAGGGGGGGCGCAGAGAACACTGAAGCTTTCTTT. This translates into CASRGGAENTEAFF.

V and J are TRBV25-1 and TRBJ2-5, with D perhaps matching TRBD2 (6 bases). The V gene lost 3 bases and the J gene lost 2 bases, with 16 bases spanning the gap. The CDR3 extends over 16 amino acids. Per germline, CDR1 MGHDK and CDR2 SYGVNS. CDR3 bases: TGTGCCAGCAGTGATTCGAGAGGCGGGACTCAAGAGACCCAGTACTTC. Translating gives CASSDSRGGTQETQYF.

The J gene is TRBJ2-2, the V gene TRBV10-2; D possibly corresponds to TRBD2 (6 bases). The CDR3 is 14 residues long. V shed 6 bases and J shed 4 bases, with 12 bases lying between them. CDR1 and CDR2 from the germline V gene are WSHSY and SAAADI. CDR3 in amino acids: CASRFTGGTGELFF. The DNA of the CDR3 is TGCGCCAGCAGATTCACCGGGGGCACCGGGGAGCTGTTTTTT.

This clone occurred a few times. The chain uses TRBV7-9 and TRBJ2-1; maybe TRBD1 (6 bases). CDR3 length equals 19 residues. Deletions cut 5 bases from V and 4 bases from J, with 27 bases between. CDR1 and CDR2 (germline): SEHNR, FQNEAQ (reference sequence). CDR3 bases: TGTGCCAGCAGCCGAATCGGACCTGGGGGCCTGGGCCCTTACAATGAGCAGTTCTTC. Translation: CASSRIGPGGLGPYNEQFF.

The CDR3 DNA reads as TGTGCCAGCAGTGCAATGGAGGGGAACTATGGCTACACCTTC. Translation: CASSAMEGNYGYTF. This chain links TRBV6-4 with TRBJ1-2; possible D gene TRBD1, 5 bases. Germline assignment: CDR1 MRHNA and CDR2 SNTAGT. Trimming pared 4 bases from V and 2 bases from J, leaving 11 bases between. The CDR3 spans 14 residues.

This sequence joins TRBV9 and TRBJ2-7; 8 bases align to TRBD2. The germline V gene has CDR1 SGDLS and CDR2 YYNGEE. V was pared by 2 bases and J by 0 bases, with 4 bases of the junction left unmatched. CDR3 length: 15 residues. The CDR3 loop is CASSVGAGGSYEQYF. The CDR3 DNA is TGTGCCAGCAGCGTGGGGGCGGGGGGCTCCTACGAGCAGTACTTC.

The V call is TRBV5-1, the J call TRBJ2-7; 7 bases line up with TRBD2. CDR3 length: 16 residues. Trimming at V came to 0 bases and at J to 2 bases, leaving 8 bases not matched to a gene. Germline V gene sequence: CDR1 SGHRS, CDR2 YFSETQ. CDR3 sequence reads: CASSLAAGVGPYEQYF. Written as DNA, the CDR3 is TGCGCCAGCAGCTTGGCCGCGGGGGTAGGTCCCTACGAGCAGTACTTC.

The gene calls are TRBV5-1 and TRBJ1-2; TRBD1 aligns across 11 bases. The J segment lost 3 bases and the V segment lost 4 bases, leaving 5 bases of the junction unmatched. CDR3 length equals 15 residues. CDR1 and CDR2 (germline): SGHRS, YFSETQ. CDR3 in DNA: TGCGCCAGCAGCCGCGGACAGGGGGCAGACTATGGCTACACCTTC. Amino acids: CASSRGQGADYGYTF.

This rearrangement joins TRBV9 to TRBJ1-1; D unclear. The germline V gene encodes CDR1 SGDLS and CDR2 YYNGEE. V lost 0 bases and J 0 bases, leaving 6 bases between the germline ends. The CDR3 sequence is 14 residues long. In nucleotides, the CDR3 is TGTGCCAGCAGCGTAGGGAGGTTGAACACTGAAGCTTTCTTT. Its protein is CASSVGRLNTEAFF.

The chain is built from TRBV7-2 and TRBJ1-2; D unclear. The CDR3 is 12 amino acids. V lost 2 bases and J lost 4, with 5 bases in between. The V gene's germline CDR1 is SGHTA and CDR2 FQGNSA. The CDR3 region is CASSLLGYGYTF. Here the CDR3 DNA reads TGTGCCAGCAGCTTACTCGGCTATGGCTACACCTTC.

The chain couples TRBV27 to TRBJ1-1, with TRBD1 matching over 8 bases. V shed 1 base, J shed 7 bases, and the junction held 8 bases outside the gene matches. The germline CDR1 and CDR2 sequences are MNHEY and SMNVEV (reference sequence). This CDR3 spans 15 amino acids. In nucleotides, the CDR3 is TGTGCCAGCAGTTTATACAGGGGGACGATGGGTGAAGCTTTCTTT. It codes for CASSLYRGTMGEAFF.

A single count supports this clone. The gene calls are TRBV5-4 and TRBJ2-6; D gene unclear. Germline V gives CDR1 SGHNT, CDR2 YYREEE (reference sequence). The CDR3 sequence is 15 residues long. V lost 0 bases and J 1 base, leaving 5 bases between the germline ends. For the CDR3, the DNA is TGTGCCAGCAGCTTGGCAGGATCTGGGGCCAACGTCCTGACTTTC. Translated, it gives CASSLAGSGANVLTF.

The chain employs TRBV28 and TRBJ2-7; 13 nucleotides agree with TRBD2. This CDR3 comprises 16 residues. Germline trimming cut 5 bases from V and 4 bases from J; bases unmatched to any gene: 8. Germline V CDR1 and CDR2: MDHEN, SYDVKM. DNA of the CDR3: TGTGCCAGCAGTCCTTGGACTAGCGGGAGTCCGTACGAGCAGTACTTC. Protein: CASSPWTSGSPYEQYF.

CDR3 coding DNA: TGTGCCAGTAACTCGGGGTTTGGAAACACCATATATTTT. This sequence encodes CASNSGFGNTIYF. The chain combines TRBV19 with TRBJ1-3, with D hard to call. The germline CDR1 and CDR2 sequences are LNHDA and SQIVND (reference sequence). The CDR3 is 13 residues long. Trimming removed 7 bases from V and 3 bases from J, with 10 bases in between.

The genes are TRBV11-2 and TRBJ1-2, with 7 bases fitting TRBD1. This CDR3 spans 12 amino acids. The V and J ends lost 4 bases and 8 bases, in that order; junction bases with no gene match: 4. The germline V gene has CDR1 SGHAT and CDR2 FQNNGV. CDR3 residues: CASSSGTVGYTF. The CDR3 DNA reads as TGTGCCAGCAGCTCCGGGACAGTAGGCTACACCTTC.

This clone was seen a handful of times. This chain uses TRBV9 with TRBJ2-7; TRBD2 aligns across 12 bases. The CDR3 runs to 15 residues. Unmatched junction bases numbered 4, after V lost 2 bases and J lost 4 bases. The germline V gene encodes CDR1 SGDLS and CDR2 YYNGEE. For the CDR3, the DNA is TGTGCCAGCAGCGTTTCTAGCGGGAGGGAGTACGAGCAGTACTTC. It translates to CASSVSSGREYEQYF.

This clone was counted only a few times. The chain recombines TRBV4-1 with TRBJ1-2; TRBD1 matches at 7 bases. The germline gives CDR1 MGHRA, CDR2 YSYEKL. After removal of 3 bases from V and 2 bases from J, the junction contained 12 bases not matched to a gene. This CDR3 has 17 amino acids. The CDR3 nucleotides read TGCGCCAGCAGCCACCCCGACGGGAGGGGGCGGAACTATGGCTACACCTTC. It yields the protein CASSHPDGRGRNYGYTF.

This clone was detected only a few times. The CDR3 DNA reads TGTGCCAGCAGGGGGACAGGGGTTGTGGCTGAAGCTTTCTTT. Residues: CASRGTGVVAEAFF. The V and J genes are TRBV6-5 and TRBJ1-1; 10 nucleotides agree with TRBD1. V dropped 6 bases and J dropped 6; count of bases not matched to a gene: 7. CDR3 length: 14 amino acids. CDR1 and CDR2 from the germline V gene are MNHEY and SVGAGI.

The chain uses TRBV14 and TRBJ1-1; D remains unclear. The CDR3 runs to 13 residues. The germline V gene has CDR1 SGHDN and CDR2 FVKESK. V was trimmed by 0 bases and J by 8 bases, leaving 10 bases between them. The CDR3 DNA follows: TGTGCCAGCAGCCAAGAACTGTTTATGGAAGCTTTCTTT. Translation gives CASSQELFMEAFF.

The V gene is TRBV28, the J gene TRBJ1-3, with a tentative D call TRBD1 (5 bases). Germline CDR1 and CDR2: MDHEN and SYDVKM. This CDR3 comprises 14 residues. V lost 7 bases and J lost 4, with 14 bases in between. In DNA, the CDR3 is TGTGCCAGCACTCCCCCAGGGTCGGGAAACACCATATATTTT. It is translated as CASTPPGSGNTIYF. Together with reference TRBV28 and TRBJ1-3, the CDR3 gives the full variable domain: DVKVTQSSRYLVKRTGEKVFLECVQDMDHENMFWYRQDPGLGLRLIYFSYDVKMKEKGDIPEGYSVSREKKERFSLILESASTNQTSMYLCASTPPGSGNTIYFGEGSWLTVV.

The rearrangement links TRBV6-1 to TRBJ2-2, with 13 bases lining up with TRBD2. This CDR3 is 15 amino acids long. Germline trimming cut 6 bases from V and 4 bases from J; bases unmatched to any gene: 2. CDR1 and CDR2 (germline): MNHNS, SASEGT. In nucleotides, the CDR3 is TGTGCCAGCAGCAGGACTAGCGGGGGCACCGGGGAGCTGTTTTTT. It translates to CASSRTSGGTGELFF.

The rearrangement links TRBV30 to TRBJ2-7, with a weak D call TRBD2 (6 bases). Trimming stripped 4 bases from V and 2 bases from J, with 9 bases between. This CDR3 is 12 amino acids long. Germline V lookup: CDR1 GTSNPN, CDR2 SVGIG (reference sequence). CDR3 sequence (DNA): TGTGCCTGGACGGGAGCAACCTACGAGCAGTACTTC. It is translated as CAWTGATYEQYF.

The chain employs TRBV5-4 and TRBJ2-1; D is perhaps TRBD2 (7 bases). Germline V gene data show CDR1 as SGHNT and CDR2 as YYREEE (reference sequence). V was trimmed by 4 bases and J by 0 bases, leaving 17 bases between them. CDR3 length equals 17 residues. The CDR3 nucleotides read TGTGCCAGCAGCAGCGGAGGGGGAGGGTTCTCCTACAATGAGCAGTTCTTC. It translates to CASSSGGGGFSYNEQFF.